This is a list of T cell receptor beta chains from one sample in a study of preoperative IRX-2 immunotherapy in early breast cancer. Some clones are missing from TCRdb's copy, which holds only in-frame ones; the method was immunoSEQ multiplex PCR. The table includes 35,000 to 55,000 clones, about 94% detected once. Specimen: tumor tissue, collected after IRX-2 immunotherapy. All receptors come from a human donor with breast cancer. The CDR3 runs from the conserved cysteine through the conserved F or W. A D gene is named only where the DNA matches it firmly. Size tells how often a clone was seen (once, few, many) or the class of an expanded clone, and some rows leave it out.

DNA,CDR3,V,D,J,size
TGTGCCAGTAGTATCGTGTTCTCTGGGGCCAACGTCCTGACTTTC,CASSIVFSGANVLTF,TRBV19,NA,TRBJ2-6,NA
TGTGCCAGCAGCCCGGACAGCAACTATGGCTACACCTTC,CASSPDSNYGYTF,TRBV7-3,NA,TRBJ1-2,NA
TGTGCCAGCGCTAGCGGGGGGGCCCCCGGGGAGCTGTTTTTT,CASASGGAPGELFF,TRBV6-5,TRBD2,TRBJ2-2,NA
TGTGCCAGCAGCTTAACAGGGGGCGAAGATACGCAGTATTTT,CASSLTGGEDTQYF,TRBV7-3,TRBD1,TRBJ2-3,NA
TGTGCCAGTAGTATGGTGGGACTAGCGGGAGGGAACACCGGGGAGCTGTTTTTT,CASSMVGLAGGNTGELFF,TRBV19,TRBD2,TRBJ2-2,NA
TGCGCCAGCAGCCCCCTCCCAGACAGGGGGCGTTTAGACACCGGGGAGCTGTTTTTT,CASSPLPDRGRLDTGELFF,TRBV5-1,TRBD1,TRBJ2-2,NA
TGTGCCAGCAGTCCATCGGGACTCTATGGCTACACCTTC,CASSPSGLYGYTF,TRBV2,NA,TRBJ1-2,NA
TGCAGTGCTCAGCGGAGCTACGAGCAGTACTTC,CSAQRSYEQYF,TRBV20-1,NA,TRBJ2-7,NA
TGTGCCAGCAGCTTAACCCAGAGCTACGAGCAGTACTTC,CASSLTQSYEQYF,TRBV7-2,NA,TRBJ2-7,once
TGTGCCACGTCTCGGGGGGCGCAGTATGGCTACACCTTC,CATSRGAQYGYTF,TRBV19,NA,TRBJ1-2,NA
TGTGCCTGGAGTGTACGGGGCTCTGGAAACACCATATATTTT,CAWSVRGSGNTIYF,TRBV30,NA,TRBJ1-3,NA
TGTGCCAGCAGCCAAGGACTAGCGCGCTCCTACGAGCAGTACTTC,CASSQGLARSYEQYF,TRBV4-2,TRBD2,TRBJ2-7,NA
TGTGCCAGCTCACCACCGCTCAGGGGCCAGTACTTC,CASSPPLRGQYF,TRBV18,NA,TRBJ2-5,NA
TGTGCCAGCAGCTTAGGGGGTGGGGCGCGGGATGAAAAACTGTTTTTT,CASSLGGGARDEKLFF,TRBV7-2,NA,TRBJ1-4,NA
TGTGCCAGCAGGGTAACTCCCGGGGAAGTAGCTTTCTTT,CASRVTPGEVAFF,TRBV2,NA,TRBJ1-1,NA
TGTGCCAGCAGCGACAGTGGTCCCTCACCCCTCCACTTT,CASSDSGPSPLHF,TRBV28,NA,TRBJ1-6,few
TGTGCCTGGGGACAGGGGAGAGATCAGCCCCAGCATTTT,CAWGQGRDQPQHF,TRBV30,TRBD1,TRBJ1-5,NA
TGTGCCAGTAGACGAGGTGTTTGGACTGAAGCTTTCTTT,CASRRGVWTEAFF,TRBV19,NA,TRBJ1-1,NA
TGTGCCAGTAGCATTAGCGGGGGGCGGGTAGATACGCAGTATTTT,CASSISGGRVDTQYF,TRBV19,TRBD2,TRBJ2-3,NA
TGCGCCAGCAGCCAAGAAGGACGGGGTACGCAGTATTTT,CASSQEGRGTQYF,TRBV4-3,NA,TRBJ2-3,once
TGTGCCATCGCGGTCCCGAGCACAGATACGCAGTATTTT,CAIAVPSTDTQYF,TRBV28,NA,TRBJ2-3,NA
TGTGCCAGCAGCGGGGGACGTGACAGGGGTTTGGGGGAGCTGTTTTTT,CASSGGRDRGLGELFF,TRBV9,TRBD1,TRBJ2-2,once